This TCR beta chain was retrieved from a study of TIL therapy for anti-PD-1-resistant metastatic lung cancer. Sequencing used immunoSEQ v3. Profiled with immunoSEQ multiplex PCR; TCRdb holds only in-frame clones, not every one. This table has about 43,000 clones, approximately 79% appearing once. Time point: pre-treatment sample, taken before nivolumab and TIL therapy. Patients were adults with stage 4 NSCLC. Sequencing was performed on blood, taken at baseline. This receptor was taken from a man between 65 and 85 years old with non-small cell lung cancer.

The CDR3 region has the DNA TGTGCCAGCAGCGTAGAGGCTAGCTTGGGCACAGATACGCAGTATTTT. Residues: CASSVEASLGTDTQYF. The chain combines TRBV9 with TRBJ2-3; D is perhaps TRBD2 (5 bases). CDR1 and CDR2 (germline): SGDLS, YYNGEE. This CDR3 has 16 residues. Trimming left V 0 bases short and J 1 base short, with 12 bases between.